A single sample is the source of the 30 T cell receptor beta chains below, sequenced in a study of identical twins' blood T cells. TCRdb recomputed calls from the 5' RACE reads with MiXCR, one row per CDR3 protein. The top ten hold around 5.6% of the sample, which has 300,000 to 400,000 distinct CDR3 sequences, about 28% seen once. Sequences were obtained from PBMCs. The receptors were gathered from a woman aged 18-55 years in good health.

This clonotype was detected a few times. The V gene is TRBV29-1, the J gene TRBJ1-1; 9 bases line up with TRBD1. The CDR3 sequence is 13 residues long. CDR1 and CDR2 (germline): SQVTM, ANQGSEA. With V trimmed by 4 bases and J by 4 bases, 4 bases remained unmatched. The CDR3 is CSVGDRAATEAFF. The CDR3, as DNA: TGCAGCGTTGGGGACAGGGCGGCCACTGAAGCTTTCTTT. The whole variable domain, remainder taken from reference TRBV29-1 and TRBJ1-1, is SAVISQKPSRDICQRGTSLTIQCQVDSQVTMMFWYRQQPGQSLTLIATANQGSEATYESGFVIDKFPISRPNLTFSTLTVSNMSPEDSSIYLCSVGDRAATEAFFGQGTRLTVV.

The chain couples TRBV20-1 to TRBJ2-2; no clear D gene. The ends were cut back, 0 bases at V and 0 bases at J, with 14 bases in the middle. Germline lookup yields CDR1 DFQATT and CDR2 SNEGSKA (reference sequence). CDR3 length: 17 residues. The CDR3 here is CSARDSQALTNTGELFF. The CDR3, as DNA: TGCAGTGCTAGAGATTCCCAGGCCTTAACGAACACCGGGGAGCTGTTTTTT.

The sample holds a few counts of this clonotype. The V and J genes are TRBV20-1 and TRBJ1-2; 7 bases line up with TRBD1. The germline V gene encodes CDR1 DFQATT and CDR2 SNEGSKA (reference sequence). The CDR3 is 13 residues long. Germline trimming cut 4 bases from V and 5 bases from J; bases unmatched to any gene: 7. The CDR3: CSAMVGTEYGYTF. CDR3 nucleotide sequence: TGCAGTGCTATGGTTGGGACAGAGTATGGCTACACCTTC.

The J gene is TRBJ2-2, the V gene TRBV2; the D is unclear. Germline lookup yields CDR1 SNHLY and CDR2 FYNNEI. The CDR3 covers 12 residues. Trimming took 2 bases from V and 9 from J, leaving 7 bases between them. This CDR3 is CASSESVRELFF. CDR3 sequence (DNA): TGTGCCAGCAGTGAATCCGTCCGGGAGCTGTTTTTT.

This clonotype was seen only a few times. The V call is TRBV9, the J call TRBJ1-4; weak D call: TRBD1 (5 bases). The germline CDR1 and CDR2 sequences are SGDLS and YYNGEE. This CDR3 has 14 amino acids. V was shortened by 0 bases and J by 2 bases, with 5 bases between the two germline ends. The CDR3 spells CASSVGGTNEKLFF. CDR3 nucleotides: TGTGCCAGCAGCGTAGGGGGCACTAATGAAAAACTGTTTTTT.

The gene calls are TRBV5-1 and TRBJ2-3; TRBD2 might be the D (5 bases). The CDR3 runs to 16 residues. V gave up 5 bases and J gave up 1 base, with 17 bases separating them. CDR1 is SGHRS, CDR2 YFSETQ, per germline. The CDR3 loop reads CASSSYRGPRTDTQYF. CDR3 DNA: TGCGCCAGCAGTTCTTACCGCGGGCCCCGCACAGATACGCAGTATTTT.

Ten or more counts support this clonotype. The chain has TRBV6-6 and TRBJ2-7; perhaps TRBD2 as D (7 bases). Trimming took 7 bases from V and 6 from J, leaving 13 bases between them. This CDR3 has 12 amino acids. Germline V gene data show CDR1 as MNHNY and CDR2 as SVGAGI (reference sequence). Here the CDR3 reads CASTIGGGEQYF. CDR3 nucleotide sequence: TGTGCCAGCACCATAGGGGGGGGCGAGCAGTACTTC.

This chain links TRBV9 with TRBJ2-3; 11 bases are a match to TRBD2. The ends lost 3 bases at V and 3 bases at J; junction bases unmatched: 3. Germline V CDR1 and CDR2: SGDLS, YYNGEE. The CDR3 loop spans 15 amino acids. CDR3 loop: CASSAGLAATDTQYF. The CDR3 nucleotides are TGTGCCAGCAGCGCGGGACTAGCGGCGACAGATACGCAGTATTTT.

The gene calls are TRBV7-8 and TRBJ1-1; no reliable D call. This CDR3 is 14 amino acids long. Germline loops: CDR1 SGHVS, CDR2 FQNEAQ. The V end lost 3 bases, the J end lost 7 bases, and 15 bases lay between the germline ends. CDR3 DNA: TGTGCCAGCAGCTTTGGGAAAGGAGCGGGTGAAGCTTTCTTT. Residues: CASSFGKGAGEAFF.

This clonotype was observed a handful of times. The chain couples TRBV20-1 to TRBJ2-3, with D possibly being TRBD2 (6 bases). This CDR3 comprises 16 residues. The germline V and J ends were trimmed by 3 bases and 1 base, with 17 bases remaining between them. From germline, CDR1 is DFQATT and CDR2 SNEGSKA (reference sequence). CDR3 residues: CSAREIAAGRTDTQYF. CDR3 DNA: TGCAGTGCTAGGGAGATAGCGGCGGGCCGCACAGATACGCAGTATTTT.

This clonotype was picked up a small number of times. V gene TRBV7-9 combines with J gene TRBJ2-1, with 13 bases matching TRBD2. Trimming at V came to 5 bases and at J to 8 bases, leaving 3 bases not matched to a gene. The CDR3 is 14 residues long. The germline V gene has CDR1 SEHNR and CDR2 FQNEAQ (reference sequence). CDR3 DNA sequence: TGTGCCAGCAGCCCAGGACTAGCGGGAGATGAGCAGTTCTTC. This codes for CASSPGLAGDEQFF.

This clonotype was detected ten times or more. The chain couples TRBV12-3 or TRBV12-4 to TRBJ1-1, with D possibly matching TRBD1 (5 bases). Trimming removed 5 bases from V and 12 bases from J, with 16 bases in between. The CDR3 consists of 12 residues. For the CDR3, the DNA is TGTGCCAGCAGTCCTCTAGCGTGGGGGACTTTCTTT. Protein: CASSPLAWGTFF.

This clonotype was counted ten times or more. J is TRBJ1-6 and V is TRBV12-3 or TRBV12-4; 7 positions agree with TRBD1. This CDR3 region has 18 residues. The V and J ends lost 6 bases and 0 bases, in that order; junction bases with no gene match: 11. The CDR3 region has the DNA TGTGCCAGCAGAAGAACAGGGGTATCCTCCTCCTATAATTCACCCCTCCACTTT. Translating gives CASRRTGVSSSYNSPLHF.

This clonotype was found a few times. The rearrangement links TRBV6-5 to TRBJ1-1, with D possibly TRBD1 on 6 matching bases. The germline V gene has CDR1 MNHEY and CDR2 SVGAGI. CDR3 length equals 15 residues. V was shortened by 6 bases and J by 0 bases, with 14 bases between the two germline ends. CDR3 DNA: TGTGCCAGCAGCCCCCGACAGGCCATGAACACTGAAGCTTTCTTT. Residues: CASSPRQAMNTEAFF.

The chain couples TRBV29-1 to TRBJ1-5; D ambiguous. Trimming took off 6 bases at V and 3 bases at J, with 9 bases between the two ends. In germline, CDR1 is SQVTM, CDR2 ANQGSEA. This CDR3 has 12 residues. The CDR3 DNA reads as TGCAGCGTAACAGTGGACAATCAGCCCCAGCATTTT. Protein: CSVTVDNQPQHF.

This clonotype has more than one count but fewer than ten. The chain uses TRBV13 and TRBJ1-1; no firm D call. CDR3 length: 15 residues. The V gene lost 0 bases and the J gene lost 8 bases, with 16 bases spanning the gap. The germline V gene has CDR1 PRHDT and CDR2 FYEKMQ (reference sequence). CDR3 sequence (DNA): TGTGCCAGCAGCTTAGGAGGTTTATCGCCAATAGAAGCTTTCTTT. Its protein is CASSLGGLSPIEAFF.

The chain uses TRBV18 and TRBJ1-2; the match to TRBD1 covers 8 bases. Unmatched junction bases numbered 11, after V lost 4 bases and J lost 10 bases. The CDR3 has 14 amino acids. Germline V gene sequence: CDR1 KGHSH, CDR2 LQKENI. DNA of the CDR3: TGTGCCAGCTCACAGGACAGGGAGATCTTCGACTACACCTTC. Protein product: CASSQDREIFDYTF.

This clonotype was seen at least ten times. The chain couples TRBV12-3 or TRBV12-4 to TRBJ1-5; no clear D gene. V lost 6 bases and J 0 bases, leaving 24 bases between the germline ends. This CDR3 has 19 residues. CDR3 bases: TGTGCCAGCAGCTCTCTTGCTGCCGAGGGCGCAGTTAGCAATCAGCCCCAGCATTTT. As protein: CASSSLAAEGAVSNQPQHF.

Points on this clonotype: The junction differs from germline at one of its ends, possibly a read error. The J gene is TRBJ2-2, the V gene TRBV9; no clear D gene. In germline, CDR1 is SGDLS, CDR2 YYNGEE. The CDR3 runs 16 residues. The CDR3, as DNA: TGTGCCGGCAGCGATGACTTCGGGTGGATAGGCGGGGAGCTGTTTTTT. Amino acids: CAGSDDFGWIGGELFF.

The V gene is TRBV20-1, the J gene TRBJ2-1; unclear D gene. CDR1 is DFQATT, CDR2 SNEGSKA, per germline (reference sequence). This CDR3 has 14 amino acids. Trimming stripped 5 bases from V and 0 bases from J, with 11 bases between. The CDR3 sequence: CSASLLLSYNEQFF. The DNA for the CDR3 is TGCAGTGCTTCTCTCCTCCTCTCCTACAATGAGCAGTTCTTC.

This clonotype occurred a few times. V and J are TRBV6-5 and TRBJ1-2, with 9 bases that match TRBD1. The CDR3 is 14 amino acids. V dropped 4 bases and J dropped 7; count of bases not matched to a gene: 7. Per the germline V gene, CDR1 is MNHEY and CDR2 is SVGAGI. The CDR3 sequence is CASSSDRGSFGYTF. The CDR3 bases are TGTGCCAGCAGTTCGGACAGGGGTAGCTTTGGCTACACCTTC.

The V call is TRBV5-1, the J call TRBJ1-2, with TRBD1 identical over 7 bases. The CDR3 runs to 17 residues. Germline CDR1 is SGHRS and CDR2 is YFSETQ. Trimming took 2 bases from V and 2 from J; bases not matched to a gene: 12. In DNA, the CDR3 is TGCGCCAGCAGCTTCTTGGGAGGACAGGCCAAAAACTATGGCTACACCTTC. Residues: CASSFLGGQAKNYGYTF.

Only one count was recorded for this clonotype. The gene calls are TRBV6-2 or TRBV6-3 and TRBJ1-1; D is unclear. This CDR3 has 17 amino acids. CDR1 and CDR2 (germline): MNHEY, SVGEGT. V shed 7 bases and J shed 1 base, with 22 bases lying between them. This CDR3 is CASTKLAPGMTNTEAFF. The CDR3 nucleotides read TGTGCCAGCACTAAGTTGGCCCCCGGAATGACGAACACTGAAGCTTTCTTT.

This rearrangement joins TRBV7-3 to TRBJ2-3, with 11 bases that match TRBD2. The ends lost 2 bases at V and 6 bases at J; junction bases unmatched: 4. Germline V gene lookup returns CDR1 SGHTA and CDR2 FQGTGA. The CDR3 consists of 15 residues. CDR3 sequence reads: CASSLLRTSGDTQYF. The CDR3 nucleotides are TGTGCCAGCAGCTTACTCCGGACTAGCGGGGATACGCAGTATTTT.

This clonotype has more than one count but fewer than ten. This chain links TRBV5-1 with TRBJ1-4; TRBD1 matches at 9 bases. The V and J ends lost 4 bases and 7 bases, in that order; junction bases with no gene match: 8. Germline CDR1 reads SGHRS; CDR2 reads YFSETQ. This CDR3 has 15 residues. The CDR3, as DNA: TGCGCCAGCAGCCTAGGGACAGGGAGGGGTGAAAAACTGTTTTTT. It is translated as CASSLGTGRGEKLFF.

This clonotype came up many times. The rearrangement uses TRBV19 and TRBJ2-1, with TRBD2 matching over 7 bases. CDR1 and CDR2 (germline): LNHDA, SQIVND (reference sequence). V shed 5 bases and J 7 bases; nucleotides not matched to a gene: 5. There are 13 residues in the CDR3. CDR3 sequence: CASSWVSGNEQFF. In nucleotides, the CDR3 is TGTGCCAGTAGTTGGGTTAGCGGGAATGAGCAGTTCTTC.

This chain connects TRBV9 to TRBJ2-5; possible D gene TRBD2, 5 bases. CDR1 and CDR2 (germline): SGDLS, YYNGEE. The CDR3 sequence is 13 residues long. The V end was cut by 0 bases, the J end by 4 bases, with 7 bases between. CDR3 nucleotides: TGTGCCAGCAGCGTAGATGAGGGAGAGACCCAGTACTTC. Encoded protein: CASSVDEGETQYF.

The chain has TRBV6-5 and TRBJ2-7; D not certain. Germline V gene lookup returns CDR1 MNHEY and CDR2 SVGAGI. The CDR3 runs to 13 residues. With 2 bases removed from V and 2 bases from J, the gap between germline ends came to 7 bases. Here the CDR3 reads CASSYGGPYEQYF. CDR3 DNA sequence: TGTGCCAGCAGTTACGGTGGGCCCTACGAGCAGTACTTC.

This clonotype was seen more than once but under ten times. The rearrangement links TRBV18 to TRBJ2-3, with no clear D. The germline gives CDR1 KGHSH, CDR2 LQKENI. The CDR3 spans 14 residues. V shed 3 bases and J shed 4 bases, with 11 bases lying between them. The CDR3 DNA reads TGTGCCAGCTCACCTGTACCCGGGCCAGATACGCAGTATTTT. It translates to CASSPVPGPDTQYF.

The chain recombines TRBV15 with TRBJ2-2, with no clear D. CDR1 LNHNV and CDR2 YYDKDF come from the germline V gene (reference sequence). The CDR3 has 13 residues. CDR3 loop: CSPHDKTRRELFF. In nucleotides, the CDR3 is TGTTCCCCCCACGACAAGACGCGAAGGGAGCTGTTTTTT.